The 16 T cell receptor beta chains reported below all come from one sample, sequenced in a study of blood T cell repertoires in COVID-19. TCRdb's copy holds only in-frame clones and misses some; the assay was immunoSEQ multiplex PCR. This table has approximately 97,000 clones, 90% appearing once. Sequencing was performed on peripheral blood. All receptors derive from a man between 60 and 70 years old with acute or convalescent COVID-19.

The chain has TRBV9 and TRBJ2-3; TRBD2 matches 9 bases. Germline V gives CDR1 SGDLS, CDR2 YYNGEE. With 0 bases clipped from V and 2 bases from J, the junction kept 4 bases outside the gene matches. The CDR3 spans 16 residues. The CDR3 sequence is CASSVGSGGFTDTQYF. The CDR3 nucleotides read TGTGCCAGCAGCGTAGGTAGCGGGGGTTTCACAGATACGCAGTATTTT.

This chain connects TRBV6-6 to TRBJ1-3, with D perhaps TRBD1 (5 bases). Looked up from germline, CDR1 is MNHNY and CDR2 is SVGAGI (reference sequence). This CDR3 contains 15 residues. The V end lost 2 bases, the J end lost 2 bases, and 10 bases lay between the germline ends. The CDR3 here is CASSYGEQAGNTIYF. CDR3 DNA: TGTGCCAGCAGTTACGGGGAACAGGCTGGAAACACCATATATTTT.

This chain connects TRBV6-4 to TRBJ1-2; D is ambiguous. CDR1 is MRHNA, CDR2 SNTAGT, per germline. There are 13 residues in the CDR3. Trimming removed 6 bases from V and 8 bases from J, with 16 bases in between. DNA for the CDR3: TGTGCCAGCAGCCCCGGGTCCCGGGGAGGCTACACCTTC. Protein: CASSPGSRGGYTF.

This clone was picked up a small number of times. The rearrangement joins TRBV10-1 to TRBJ1-5, with a weak D call TRBD1 (5 bases). Germline loops: CDR1 WNHNN, CDR2 SYGVQD (reference sequence). Deletions cut 6 bases from V and 3 bases from J, with 9 bases between. This CDR3 comprises 13 residues. The CDR3 reads CASSDSSNQPQHF. The CDR3 region has the DNA TGCGCCAGCAGCGACAGTTCCAATCAGCCCCAGCATTTT.

The chain recombines TRBV7-2 with TRBJ1-1, with D tentatively TRBD1 (5 bases). Germline V gene lookup returns CDR1 SGHTA and CDR2 FQGNSA. The CDR3 sequence is 14 residues long. Trimming cost V 5 bases and J 5 bases, with 15 bases left between them. CDR3 nucleotides: TGTGCCAGCAGCACCCTGGGGGGTTGGACTGAAGCTTTCTTT. Protein product: CASSTLGGWTEAFF.

The genes are TRBV4-1 and TRBJ1-3; D not certain. The V gene's germline CDR1 is MGHRA and CDR2 YSYEKL. V lost 0 bases and J lost 3, with 18 bases in between. CDR3 length: 18 residues. The CDR3 region has the DNA TGCGCCAGCAGCCAAGATTACGACTCAGCCTTAGTTGGAAACACCATATATTTT. It codes for CASSQDYDSALVGNTIYF.

The chain joins TRBV25-1 to TRBJ1-2; D gene unclear. CDR3 length: 14 residues. With 3 bases removed from V and 4 bases from J, the gap between germline ends came to 12 bases. CDR1 is MGHDK and CDR2 is SYGVNS in the germline V gene. CDR3 DNA: TGTGCCAGCAGTGACCCAGTCGCTAGCTATGGCTACACCTTC. Translation gives CASSDPVASYGYTF.

The chain has TRBV6-6 and TRBJ1-2, with D perhaps matching TRBD1 (6 bases). The ends were cut back, 7 bases at V and 6 bases at J, with 18 bases in the middle. The CDR3 has 14 amino acids. Germline CDR1 is MNHNY and CDR2 is SVGAGI (reference sequence). DNA for the CDR3: TGTGCCAGCAACGGGGGGCGGGAGCTAGATGGCTACACCTTC. Encoded protein: CASNGGRELDGYTF.

The chain links TRBV25-1 to TRBJ2-5; 10 bases match TRBD2. Germline trimming cut 8 bases from V and 3 bases from J; bases unmatched to any gene: 12. The CDR3 contains 16 residues. Per the germline V gene, CDR1 is MGHDK and CDR2 is SYGVNS. CDR3 amino acids: CASHPSGRLAEETQYF. The CDR3 nucleotides are TGTGCCAGCCACCCTAGCGGGAGACTAGCGGAAGAGACCCAGTACTTC.

The chain is built from TRBV12-3 or TRBV12-4 and TRBJ1-2, with a weak D call TRBD1 (5 bases). V was clipped by 3 bases and J by 9 bases, with 8 bases between them. The CDR3 is made up of 11 amino acids. The CDR3 coding sequence is TGTGCCAGCAGTTTGGGGGGGAGCTACACCTTC. This gives the protein CASSLGGSYTF.

The chain combines TRBV2 with TRBJ2-5; D remains ambiguous. Germline V gene lookup returns CDR1 SNHLY and CDR2 FYNNEI. This CDR3 spans 14 amino acids. V lost 3 bases to trimming and J lost 4 bases, with 12 bases between them. CDR3 residues: CASSEGSMRETQYF. CDR3 DNA: TGTGCCAGCAGTGAGGGCAGTATGCGAGAGACCCAGTACTTC.

The chain uses TRBV18 and TRBJ1-3, with 7 positions matching TRBD1. This CDR3 region has 16 residues. The J segment lost 3 bases and the V segment lost 4 bases, leaving 9 bases of the junction unmatched. Germline assignment: CDR1 KGHSH and CDR2 LQKENI. CDR3 coding DNA: TGTGCCAGCTCACTTTCGGGACAGTTTGATGGAAACACCATATATTTT. This encodes CASSLSGQFDGNTIYF.

The chain has TRBV7-9 and TRBJ1-1, with D uncertain. The germline CDR1 and CDR2 sequences are SEHNR and FQNEAQ (reference sequence). Trimming removed 5 bases at V and 7 bases at J, with 8 bases between. This CDR3 is 11 amino acids long. The CDR3 DNA reads TGTGCCAGCAGCCCGGGGTATGAAGCTTTCTTT. This sequence encodes CASSPGYEAFF.

The V and J genes are TRBV5-1 and TRBJ1-2, with unresolved D. Trimming took off 4 bases at V and 2 bases at J, with 18 bases between the two ends. There are 16 residues in the CDR3. Germline V gene data show CDR1 as SGHRS and CDR2 as YFSETQ. Here the CDR3 reads CASSLDTPRYNYGYTF. CDR3 nucleotide sequence: TGCGCCAGCAGCCTTGACACCCCACGGTACAACTATGGCTACACCTTC.

The rearrangement links TRBV5-8 to TRBJ2-3, with unresolved D. Per germline, CDR1 SGHTS and CDR2 YDEGEE. The CDR3 is made up of 16 amino acids. V was cut by 0 bases and J by 1 base, with 12 bases left in between. CDR3 residues: CASSLGRSSGTDTQYF. The CDR3 coding sequence is TGTGCCAGCAGCTTGGGGCGGTCTTCTGGCACAGATACGCAGTATTTT.

V and J are TRBV5-1 and TRBJ1-5; D might be TRBD1 (5 bases). This CDR3 region has 15 residues. CDR1 SGHRS and CDR2 YFSETQ come from the germline V gene. V lost 0 bases and J 2 bases, leaving 9 bases between the germline ends. In DNA, the CDR3 is TGCGCCAGCAGCTTGGAGGGGATGGGCAATCAGCCCCAGCATTTT. Its protein product is CASSLEGMGNQPQHF.